This T cell receptor beta chain was obtained from a study of esophageal squamous cell carcinoma under preoperative chemotherapy. The overall study: Samples included peripheral blood T cells as well as tumor-infiltrating lymphocytes. General study points: After paclitaxel-nedaplatin, abundant clones were more likely to contract than amplify. Peripheral T cells showed a significant TCR diversity increase after chemotherapy, unlike tumor-infiltrating lymphocytes.

The CDR3 is 19 amino acids. CDR1 and CDR2 from the germline V gene are MNHEY and SVGAGI. V lost 4 bases, J lost 4 bases, and 18 bases stayed unmatched. About this clonotype: The antigen is not known.

Time point: after preoperative PTX-NDP chemotherapy. TCRdb used MiXCR to reprocess the PCR reads, holding one entry per CDR3 protein. This sample has around 9,700 distinct CDR3 sequences, with roughly 60% found just once. The TCR originated in a human donor with esophageal squamous cell carcinoma. The donor label of this sample is uncertain. The chain employs TRBV6-5 and TRBJ2-1, with TRBD2 matching 8 bases. The specimen was taken from a patient given preoperative chemotherapy. The CDR3 spells CASSSGRGGSSGRYNEQFF. Written as DNA, the CDR3 is TGTGCCAGCAGTTCGGGCAGGGGAGGGTCTAGCGGGCGATACAATGAGCAGTTCTTC.